This T cell receptor (beta chain) was sequenced for a study of low-dose radiotherapy and immunotherapy resistance in tumors. On the study more broadly: Patients took aspirin (300 mg orally, daily) for four cycles beginning at cycle 1 day 1.

Primers used for first-strand cDNA, a TRAV- and TRBV-specific set, covered both alpha and beta chains. Using a constant-region primer together with a V-primer adapter, TCRs were subjected to roughly 20 PCR cycles of amplification. Amplification of the isolated mRNA used in vitro transcription. Via MiXCR, TCRdb re-called the reads, giving one row per CDR3 protein. Of around 68,000 distinct CDR3 sequences listed, around a quarter were seen once; the top ten hold roughly 7%. Per germline, CDR1 KGHDR and CDR2 SFDVKD. With 4 bases clipped from V and 5 bases from J, the junction kept 12 bases outside the gene matches. The CDR3 is 19 amino acids. Time point noted: before trial treatment. The study gave donors nivolumab, ipilimumab, aspirin, low-dose cyclophosphamide and low-dose radiotherapy.

The sequence was collected from a male donor with rectosigmoid adenocarcinoma. The input for sequencing was PBMCs, taken before treatment. This chain uses TRBV24-1 with TRBJ2-1; TRBD2 matches at 14 bases. CDR3 nucleotide sequence: TGTGCCACCAGTGAGCCCGGGACTAGCGGGAGCACCGGGCACAATGAGCAGTTCTTC. Translation gives CATSEPGTSGSTGHNEQFF.